These 22 T cell receptor beta chains originate from one sample sequenced in a study of T cell repertoires in cytomegalovirus infection (dated by TCRdb to the late 2010s). The treatment or condition label for this specimen denotes: in vitro stimulation with specific CMV peptide epitopes to enrich CMV-specific T cells. Reads for this sample came from an Illumina HiSeq 1500. TCRdb passed the public sequencing reads through fastp at Q25 and MiXCR, retaining productive beta sequences. Under each unique CDR3 protein, matching rows form one entry showing the most common genes and DNA. Counted in this sample were some 46,000 distinct CDR3 sequences; around 21% of them appeared once. The ten largest clones capture approximately 53% of the sample. Antigens of these TCRs are unknown. The starting material was CD8+ T cells from cultured PBMCs, obtained from culture after CMV antigen stimulation. These receptor sequences come from a human donor in good health (CMV status not recorded). Some clones in this sample may be carry-over from other donors' samples.

The chain employs TRBV19 and TRBJ2-5; 10 bases are shared with TRBD1. The J segment lost 5 bases and the V segment lost 5 bases, leaving 5 bases of the junction unmatched. The CDR3 is 14 amino acids. Germline CDR1 and CDR2: LNHDA and SQIVND (reference sequence). The CDR3 sequence: CASSSGQGLETQYF. CDR3 bases: TGTGCCAGTAGTTCGGGACAGGGGTTGGAGACCCAGTACTTC.

This clonotype has a count of ten or more. V is TRBV12-3 or TRBV12-4 and J is TRBJ2-5, with TRBD2 identical over 8 bases. This CDR3 has 16 residues. V dropped 3 bases and J dropped 7; count of bases not matched to a gene: 13. The CDR3 bases are TGTGCCAGCAGTTTTAAGGGAGAAGCGGGAGCGGCGACCCAGTACTTC. Amino acid sequence: CASSFKGEAGAATQYF.

The rearrangement links TRBV30 to TRBJ1-1; D might be TRBD1 (5 bases). This CDR3 region has 13 residues. Germline loops: CDR1 GTSNPN, CDR2 SVGIG (reference sequence). With 0 bases removed from V and 4 bases from J, the gap between germline ends came to 9 bases. The CDR3 DNA follows: TGTGCCTGGAGTGTTGGGGGGGTCACTGAAGCTTTCTTT. It yields the protein CAWSVGGVTEAFF.

This clonotype was detected a few times. The chain employs TRBV28 and TRBJ2-5, with D perhaps matching TRBD1 (5 bases). With 7 bases removed from V and 5 bases from J, the gap between germline ends came to 14 bases. Germline CDR1 MDHEN, CDR2 SYDVKM. The CDR3 spans 13 residues. The CDR3 sequence is CASTSVAGETQYF. CDR3 DNA: TGTGCCAGCACCTCCGTGGCAGGGGAGACCCAGTACTTC.

This clonotype has only a few counts. This chain links TRBV28 with TRBJ2-7, with D perhaps given as TRBD1 or TRBD2 (5 bases each). Trimming left V 3 bases short and J 3 bases short, with 12 bases between. CDR3 length: 14 amino acids. CDR1 and CDR2 (germline): MDHEN, SYDVKM. CDR3 nucleotide sequence: TGTGCCAGCAGTTTGATGGGGGTAGACTACGAGCAGTACTTC. Protein product: CASSLMGVDYEQYF.

The chain links TRBV7-9 to TRBJ1-1, with a weak D call TRBD1 (6 bases). The ends were cut back, 4 bases at V and 11 bases at J, with 14 bases in the middle. CDR3 length equals 12 residues. The germline V gene has CDR1 SEHNR and CDR2 FQNEAQ (reference sequence). CDR3 in amino acids: CASSSYRADAFF. The CDR3, as DNA: TGTGCCAGCAGCTCCTACAGGGCCGACGCTTTCTTT.

The sample holds many counts of this clonotype. The chain carries TRBV6-5 and TRBJ2-7, with TRBD2 matching over 8 bases. V trimming: 6 bases; J trimming: 2 bases; junction bases outside the gene matches: 3. CDR3 length: 13 residues. Germline V lookup: CDR1 MNHEY, CDR2 SVGAGI. CDR3 region: CASRDSGTYEQYF. CDR3 bases: TGTGCCAGCAGGGATAGCGGGACCTACGAGCAGTACTTC.

The chain couples TRBV4-3 to TRBJ1-1; a possible D gene is TRBD1 (5 bases). The CDR3 covers 14 residues. Germline-derived CDR1 and CDR2 are LGHNA and YSLEER. V lost 4 bases and J lost 4, with 13 bases in between. In nucleotides, the CDR3 is TGCGCCAGCAGCCCCCGAGGGGAGGGCACTGAAGCTTTCTTT. It specifies CASSPRGEGTEAFF.

V usage is TRBV27 and J usage is TRBJ2-3; D is perhaps TRBD2 (6 bases). CDR3 length: 14 amino acids. V lost 6 bases and J 2 bases, leaving 12 bases between the germline ends. Germline loops: CDR1 MNHEY, CDR2 SMNVEV (reference sequence). DNA of the CDR3: TGTGCCAGCAGCCTCGGAGGGACCACAGATACGCAGTATTTT. Its translation is CASSLGGTTDTQYF.

This clonotype came up many times. The chain uses TRBV12-3 or TRBV12-4 and TRBJ1-1; D is ambiguous. The CDR3 runs to 12 residues. Trimming removed 5 bases from V and 5 bases from J, with 9 bases in between. Here the CDR3 reads CASSLLGTEAFF. In nucleotides, the CDR3 is TGTGCCAGCAGTCTCCTGGGGACTGAAGCTTTCTTT.

This clonotype counts as medium-sized. This chain uses TRBV12-3 or TRBV12-4 with TRBJ2-3; 10 bases match TRBD2. V shed 4 bases, J shed 6 bases, and the junction held 4 bases outside the gene matches. The CDR3 spans 14 residues. Here the CDR3 reads CASSWTSGEDTQYF. The CDR3 nucleotides are TGTGCCAGCAGTTGGACTAGCGGTGAGGATACGCAGTATTTT.

Only a few counts were recorded for this clonotype. This chain joins TRBV7-3 and TRBJ2-1; D gene ambiguous. The V gene lost 6 bases and the J gene lost 7 bases, with 10 bases spanning the gap. The CDR3 consists of 12 residues. Germline V gives CDR1 SGHTA, CDR2 FQGTGA. The CDR3 is CASSNLGNEQFF. The CDR3 DNA follows: TGTGCCAGCAGTAATCTGGGGAATGAGCAGTTCTTC.

This clonotype was detected only a few times. V usage is TRBV15 and J usage is TRBJ2-1; no clear D. Germline assignment: CDR1 LNHNV and CDR2 YYDKDF (reference sequence). Trimming took 1 base from V and 7 from J, leaving 5 bases between them. This CDR3 region has 12 residues. The CDR3 DNA is TGTGCCACCAGCAGAGGGGGAAATGAGCAGTTCTTC. This sequence encodes CATSRGGNEQFF.

This clonotype was observed at least ten times. The J gene is TRBJ1-5, the V gene TRBV11-1; 8 bases agree with TRBD1. The V gene's germline CDR1 is SGHAT and CDR2 FQDESV (reference sequence). The CDR3 is 20 residues long. After removal of 5 bases from V and 2 bases from J, the junction contained 20 bases not matched to a gene. The CDR3 is CASSDGLWDRRIYGNQPQHF. CDR3 bases: TGTGCCAGCAGCGATGGCCTTTGGGACAGGAGAATTTATGGCAATCAGCCCCAGCATTTT.

A word on this clonotype: A much larger clone sits a single nucleotide away, making a read error possible. For the CDR3, the DNA is TGTGCCAGCAGCTTAAATCAACTAGCTGATGAGACCCAGTACTTC. Translated: CASSLNQLADETQYF. The V gene is TRBV7-2, the J gene TRBJ2-5; perhaps TRBD2 as D (6 bases). V lost 2 bases, J lost 5 bases, and 15 bases lay in between. The CDR3 is made up of 15 amino acids. Germline CDR1 reads SGHTA; CDR2 reads FQGNSA.

This clonotype was counted only a few times. The V call is TRBV27, the J call TRBJ2-5; tentative D call: TRBD2 (7 bases). The germline CDR1 and CDR2 sequences are MNHEY and SMNVEV (reference sequence). Trimming removed 3 bases at V and 5 bases at J, with 13 bases between. The CDR3 is made up of 14 amino acids. CDR3 region: CASSLGGPRETQYF. The CDR3 DNA follows: TGTGCCAGCAGTTTGGGGGGGCCCCGGGAGACCCAGTACTTC.

In the case of this clonotype: The conserved closing phenylalanine or tryptophan is absent in this CDR3, likely reflecting a read error. The V call is TRBV9, the J call TRBJ1-4; no firm D call. Trimming took 1 base from V and 0 from J, leaving 7 bases between them. The CDR3 runs to 15 residues. Germline CDR1 SGDLS, CDR2 YYNGEE. CDR3 loop: CASSVTGTTNEKLFL. The CDR3 DNA sequence: TGTGCCAGCAGCGTAACCGGTACAACTAATGAAAAACTGTTTTTG.

V usage is TRBV9 and J usage is TRBJ1-2; D remains unclear. Germline CDR1 SGDLS, CDR2 YYNGEE. CDR3 length equals 13 residues. V lost 5 bases to trimming and J lost 7 bases, with 15 bases between them. CDR3 region: CASRSGEVGGYTF. For the CDR3, the DNA is TGTGCCAGCAGGTCTGGGGAAGTCGGTGGCTACACCTTC.

This clonotype was observed many times. V usage is TRBV6-6 and J usage is TRBJ1-1; no reliable D call. CDR1 is MNHNY, CDR2 SVGAGI, per germline (reference sequence). V lost 0 bases and J lost 8, with 7 bases in between. This CDR3 is 12 amino acids long. The CDR3 spells CASSYSLREAFF. The CDR3 nucleotides are TGTGCCAGCAGTTACTCGCTGCGGGAAGCTTTCTTT.

This rearrangement joins TRBV5-4 to TRBJ2-7; a possible D gene is TRBD2 (5 bases). Deletions cut 0 bases from V and 6 bases from J, with 13 bases between. The CDR3 contains 14 residues. CDR1 is SGHNT, CDR2 YYREEE, per germline (reference sequence). The chain's CDR3 is CASSLEKGVVEQYF. CDR3 in DNA: TGTGCCAGCAGCTTGGAGAAGGGAGTGGTCGAGCAGTACTTC.

This clonotype was seen only a few times. The chain uses TRBV27 and TRBJ1-1, with unresolved D. Trimming left V 3 bases short and J 1 base short, with 9 bases between. The germline gives CDR1 MNHEY, CDR2 SMNVEV (reference sequence). The CDR3 length is 14 residues. CDR3 in DNA: TGTGCCAGCAGTTTTGGTCGATCGAACACTGAAGCTTTCTTT. It translates to CASSFGRSNTEAFF.

At least ten counts were recorded for this clonotype. The CDR3 DNA is TGTGCCAGTAGTCCTCCCAACTATGGCTACACCTTC. This gives the protein CASSPPNYGYTF. This chain connects TRBV19 to TRBJ1-2; D uncertain. The V end was cut by 5 bases, the J end by 2 bases, with 6 bases between. CDR3 length: 12 residues. Germline V CDR1 and CDR2: LNHDA, SQIVND (reference sequence).